The 2 T cell receptor beta chains presented below share a single source sample, sequenced in a study of identical twins. A single record per CDR3 protein comes from TCRdb applying MiXCR to the 5' RACE reads. Seen here are just over 500,000 distinct CDR3 sequences, under 25% observed once, and the top ten hold about 0.91%. This sample also appeared in a second study, on T cells expressing NK-cell markers.

Sequencing was carried out using CD4+ T cells sorted from blood. These receptors all stem from a woman in her late teens or twenties in good health.

CDR3 protein: CSATFRLAGGIDEQFF. The CDR3 coding sequence is TGCAGTGCTACGTTCCGACTAGCGGGGGGGATCGATGAGCAGTTCTTC. The rearrangement uses TRBV20-1 and TRBJ2-1, with 14 bases aligning to TRBD2. J lost 8 bases, V lost 4 bases, and 10 bases had no gene match. CDR1 is DFQATT and CDR2 is SNEGSKA in the germline V gene (reference sequence). This CDR3 region has 16 residues.

The rearrangement joins TRBV12-5 to TRBJ2-3, with a tentative D call TRBD2 (6 bases). The CDR3 length is 15 residues. Germline V gene sequence: CDR1 LGHNT, CDR2 FRNRAP. V lost 5 bases and J 3 bases, leaving 15 bases between the germline ends. The CDR3 DNA sequence: TGTGCTAGTGGTCTCGGTAGTGGGGGGACAGATACGCAGTATTTT. As protein: CASGLGSGGTDTQYF.